This T cell receptor (beta chain) was identified in a study of vaccination and CD4 T cells after COVID-19. Cultured CD4+ T cell DNA was sequenced using the Oncomine TCR Beta short-read assay. TCRdb re-called the PCR reads through MiXCR, storing one row per CDR3 protein. The sample shows some 22,000 distinct CDR3 sequences, less than 80% of them seen only once. General study points: Although the median of SARS-CoV-2-reactive clonotypes rose from around 19 to 38, the change was not significant.

About this clonotype itself: Its specificity is not known.

Treatment defined: roughly 10-day PBMC culture with coronavirus spike peptide pools or control peptides (ViraFEST assay). The sample consisted of CD4+ T cells from blood, cultured in vitro, taken before SARS-CoV-2 vaccination. The TCR sequence derives from a human donor who received a COVID-19 vaccine.

The CDR3 here is CASSSDGYSGNTIYF. CDR3 nucleotides: TGTGCCAGCAGTTCGGACGGATACTCTGGAAACACCATATATTTT. V usage is TRBV2 and J usage is TRBJ1-3, with no clear D. Trimming removed 5 bases at V and 0 bases at J, with 11 bases between. The germline CDR1 and CDR2 sequences are SNHLY and FYNNEI. The CDR3 is 15 residues long.